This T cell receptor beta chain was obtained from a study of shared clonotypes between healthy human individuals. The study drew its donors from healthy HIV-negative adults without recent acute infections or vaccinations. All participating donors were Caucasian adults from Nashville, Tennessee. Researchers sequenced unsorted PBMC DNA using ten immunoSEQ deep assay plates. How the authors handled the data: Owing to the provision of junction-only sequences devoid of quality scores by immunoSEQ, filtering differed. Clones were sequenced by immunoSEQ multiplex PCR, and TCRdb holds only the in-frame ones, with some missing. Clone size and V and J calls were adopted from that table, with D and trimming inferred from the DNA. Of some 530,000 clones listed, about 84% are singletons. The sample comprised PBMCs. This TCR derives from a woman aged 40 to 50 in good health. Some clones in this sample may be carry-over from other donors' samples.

CDR3: CASSYVLESEAFF. DNA of the CDR3: TGTGCCAGCAGTTACGTTTTGGAGAGTGAAGCTTTCTTT. The genes are TRBV6-5 and TRBJ1-1; no clear D gene. Germline assignment: CDR1 MNHEY and CDR2 SVGAGI. There are 13 residues in the CDR3. V shed 2 bases and J shed 7 bases, with 11 bases lying between them.